This T cell receptor beta chain is from a study of CD8 T cells in Susac syndrome. On the study more broadly: At the time of blood draw, patients with Susac syndrome were therapy-naive, receiving corticosteroids, or receiving intravenous immunoglobulin alone. Findings and limits, study-wide: Across the total CD8+ repertoires, some 16 Susac-specific public clones were found. The CD8+ TEMRA repertoires yielded a few such clones. CD8+ clonal expansion in Susac peaked in TEMRA cells and active patients. An acknowledgment was made by the study that its TCR sequencing and HLA analysis involved relatively few individuals.

With respect to this clonotype: Its antigen remains unidentified.

The V end lost 0 bases, the J end lost 2 bases, and 11 bases lay between the germline ends. The CDR3 extends over 15 amino acids. From germline, CDR1 is SGHDT and CDR2 YYEEEE. Random hexamers were used to reverse transcribe the RNA input (roughly 0.5 to 1 ug). TCRdb passed the immunoSEQ multiplex PCR reads through MiXCR, listing each CDR3 protein once. The sample records approximately 49,000 distinct CDR3 sequences, around 93% being singletons. The chain carries TRBV5-6 and TRBJ1-1; TRBD1 is a possible D gene (5 bases). The receptor was isolated from a human donor with Susac syndrome. The sample consisted of CD8+ T cells from PBMCs. CDR3 in amino acids: CASSLEGADNTEAFF. The CDR3 DNA reads as TGTGCCAGCAGCTTGGAAGGGGCAGATAACACTGAAGCTTTCTTT.